The 13 T cell receptor beta chains below all came from one sample that was sequenced in a study of blood T cell repertoires in COVID-19. The table came from immunoSEQ multiplex PCR; TCRdb's copy has only in-frame clones and leaves some out. Among around 190,000 clones listed, 84% were seen once. The specimen sequenced was peripheral blood. Source of these receptors: a human donor in a cohort sampled during active COVID-19.

The genes are TRBV19 and TRBJ2-5; 7 bases line up with TRBD1. V shed 4 bases, J shed 6 bases, and the junction held 5 bases outside the gene matches. The CDR3 has 13 residues. In germline, CDR1 is LNHDA, CDR2 SQIVND (reference sequence). CDR3 coding DNA: TGTGCCAGTAGTAGGGACAGAACGAAGACCCAGTACTTC. It is translated as CASSRDRTKTQYF. Looking up the rest from reference TRBV19 and TRBJ2-5 gives the full variable domain: DGGITQSPKYLFRKEGQNVTLSCEQNLNHDAMYWYRQDPGQGLRLIYYSQIVNDFQKGDIAEGYSVSREKKESFPLTVTSAQKNPTAFYLCASSRDRTKTQYFGPGTRLLVL.

J is TRBJ2-5 and V is TRBV19; 7 bases fit TRBD1. The length of the CDR3 is 14 residues. Trimming cost V 1 base and J 5 bases; bases outside gene matches: 4. Germline lookup yields CDR1 LNHDA and CDR2 SQIVND (reference sequence). The CDR3 loop reads CASSIGQGRETQYF. DNA of the CDR3: TGTGCCAGTAGTATAGGACAGGGTAGGGAGACCCAGTACTTC.

This clone appeared a few times. The chain couples TRBV19 to TRBJ2-1; D is ambiguous. Germline V gene lookup returns CDR1 LNHDA and CDR2 SQIVND (reference sequence). The V and J ends lost 0 bases and 8 bases respectively, with 14 bases between them. The CDR3 extends over 15 amino acids. CDR3 region: CASSIDTRSLDEQFF. The CDR3 DNA follows: TGTGCCAGTAGTATAGATACAAGGAGTTTGGATGAGCAGTTCTTC. The variable domain in full, completed from reference TRBV19 and TRBJ2-1, reads DGGITQSPKYLFRKEGQNVTLSCEQNLNHDAMYWYRQDPGQGLRLIYYSQIVNDFQKGDIAEGYSVSREKKESFPLTVTSAQKNPTAFYLCASSIDTRSLDEQFFGPGTRLTVL.

This chain connects TRBV5-8 to TRBJ1-5, with 7 bases lining up with TRBD1. The germline V gene encodes CDR1 SGHTS and CDR2 YDEGEE. This CDR3 is built from 16 residues. Losses at the gene ends were 4 bases for V and 0 bases for J; bases not matched to a gene: 7. The CDR3 DNA follows: TGTGCCAGCAGCACCTGGACAGGCTATAGCAATCAGCCCCAGCATTTT. Its translation is CASSTWTGYSNQPQHF.

This clone was counted between two and nine times. The chain recombines TRBV2 with TRBJ2-2, with D possibly being TRBD1 (6 bases). The CDR3 extends over 14 amino acids. Germline V lookup: CDR1 SNHLY, CDR2 FYNNEI. Trimming removed 6 bases from V and 5 bases from J, with 13 bases in between. The DNA of the CDR3 is TGTGCCAGCAGACCTACAGGGTTAACCGGGGAGCTGTTTTTT. Protein: CASRPTGLTGELFF.

This rearrangement joins TRBV2 to TRBJ2-3, with TRBD2 identical over 16 bases. The V segment lost 6 bases and the J segment 1 base; nucleotides outside the gene matches: 7. Germline values: CDR1 SNHLY, CDR2 FYNNEI. The length of the CDR3 is 18 residues. CDR3 bases: TGTGCCAGCAGCCCCGGGACTAGCGGGAGGGCCCGCACAGATACGCAGTATTTT. Its translation is CASSPGTSGRARTDTQYF.

The chain links TRBV6-5 to TRBJ2-1; tentatively, D is TRBD2 (6 bases). V dropped 4 bases and J dropped 8 bases, with 21 bases sitting between them. Per the germline V gene, CDR1 is MNHEY and CDR2 is SVGAGI. The CDR3 contains 16 residues. The CDR3 reads CASSCHGTSVCDEQFF. CDR3 nucleotides: TGTGCCAGCAGTTGCCATGGGACTTCGGTTTGCGATGAGCAGTTCTTC.

This chain uses TRBV4-1 with TRBJ2-7; tentatively, D is TRBD2 (5 bases). V was clipped by 1 base and J by 2 bases, with 12 bases between them. This CDR3 comprises 15 residues. The germline CDR1 and CDR2 sequences are MGHRA and YSYEKL. In nucleotides, the CDR3 is TGCGCCAGCAGCCAAGTCGTAGCGCCGACCTACGAGCAGTACTTC. This codes for CASSQVVAPTYEQYF.

The chain joins TRBV27 to TRBJ2-3; D is uncertain. Germline CDR1 is MNHEY and CDR2 is SMNVEV (reference sequence). The CDR3 sequence is 14 residues long. Trimming stripped 5 bases from V and 1 base from J, with 10 bases between. This chain's CDR3 is CASSTPRGTDTQYF. CDR3 bases: TGTGCCAGCAGTACCCCTAGAGGCACAGATACGCAGTATTTT.

CDR3 bases: TGTGCCAGCAGTACGGACAGCCTCCTCTCCTATAATTCACCCCTCCACTTT. This gives the protein CASSTDSLLSYNSPLHF. J is TRBJ1-6 and V is TRBV27; maybe TRBD1 (6 bases). The CDR3 has 17 amino acids. With 5 bases removed from V and 0 bases from J, the gap between germline ends came to 14 bases. CDR1 is MNHEY and CDR2 is SMNVEV in the germline V gene (reference sequence).

This chain links TRBV27 with TRBJ2-2, with no clear D. V gave up 5 bases and J gave up 5 bases, with 9 bases separating them. The CDR3 extends over 13 amino acids. Germline lookup yields CDR1 MNHEY and CDR2 SMNVEV (reference sequence). CDR3 bases: TGTGCCAGCAGTCGTCTTGAGACCGGGGAGCTGTTTTTT. Encoded protein: CASSRLETGELFF.

The chain links TRBV27 to TRBJ2-2, with a tentative D call TRBD1 (6 bases). Germline CDR1 and CDR2: MNHEY and SMNVEV (reference sequence). Trimming took off 5 bases at V and 1 base at J, with 23 bases between the two ends. The CDR3 runs 19 residues. The CDR3 protein is CASSLKGTTPLQNTGELFF. The CDR3 DNA is TGTGCCAGCAGTCTAAAAGGGACAACGCCTCTCCAGAACACCGGGGAGCTGTTTTTT.

This chain links TRBV18 with TRBJ2-3, with TRBD1 matching over 7 bases. V shed 2 bases and J 10 bases; nucleotides not matched to a gene: 6. The CDR3 sequence is 13 residues long. Germline CDR1 reads KGHSH; CDR2 reads LQKENI. Here the CDR3 DNA reads TGTGCCAGCTCACCAAATACAGGGGAAGCGCAGTATTTT. It is translated as CASSPNTGEAQYF.